This T cell receptor (beta chain) derives from a study of human T cells and chemical hapten exposure. The wider study: While the approximately 24-week study was under way, patients received diphenylcyclopropenone on the scalp every week.

The study used a library that attached unique molecular identifiers to individual cDNA molecules. MiXCR, run by TCRdb on the RACE reads, gives a single entry per CDR3 protein. The sample holds some 30,000 distinct CDR3 sequences, approximately 5.8% seen once. Indicated time point: patch test 3, about 24 weeks after DPC sensitization. Treatment indicated: therapeutic diphenylcyclopropenone sensitization with weekly scalp DPC. This clonotype was found many times. The sequence derives from a man younger than 40 with alopecia areata. Some clones in this sample may be carry-over from other donors' samples. This sample comprised whole blood, obtained in connection with sensitization to the hapten diphenylcyclopropenone (DPC).

This chain's CDR3 is CASSQEGRGDNEQFF. The CDR3 DNA is TGCGCCAGCAGCCAAGAAGGCCGGGGGGACAATGAGCAGTTCTTC. The chain carries TRBV4-3 and TRBJ2-1; 7 bases agree with TRBD2. From germline, CDR1 is LGHNA and CDR2 YSLEER. V lost 0 bases to trimming and J lost 5 bases; unmatched junction nucleotides: 4. The CDR3 has 15 amino acids.